The entry that follows covers one T cell receptor (beta chain) sequence. The sample holds many counts of this clonotype. It lacks a known antigen. It has no much larger one-base neighbor in the sample; base qualities were not kept. These data come from a study of CD8 T cells in ankylosing spondylitis (dated by TCRdb to the late 2010s). For the wider study: T cell receptor beta repertoires were profiled in healthy donors and ankylosing spondylitis patients so that disease-linked TCR variants could be found. In total, the full study cohort was made up of 100 to 140 healthy donors and about two dozen ankylosing spondylitis patients. Samples of peripheral blood were taken, and for ankylosing spondylitis patients, synovial fluid was collected as well. Paper-wide results and their limitations: According to the report, matched synovial fluid samples from ankylosing spondylitis patients were significantly enriched for the disease-linked clones. Blood from ankylosing spondylitis patients appeared to be characterized by a TCR beta motif composed of under 10 highly homologous amino acid variants. A CD8+ phenotype was shown by the disease-linked clones, which were found at relatively low frequencies in peripheral blood. Some of the motif variants had been reported before in the synovial fluid and blood of reactive arthritis patients, a finding that suggests common disease-initiation mechanisms.

The CDR3 numbers 12 residues from cysteine through phenylalanine. Of all the DNA, just the CDR3 is kept, 36 bases in frame from base 1. Per the germline V gene (reference sequence), LGHDT is the CDR1 and YNNKEL is the CDR2. V is cut by 2 bases and J by 8 bases, and the space between the germline ends is 6 bases. Sequencing instrument: Illumina HiSeq 2500. Quantitative 5'-RACE with molecular barcodes was used to prepare TCR beta libraries. On the authors' methods: A new computational method based on a probabilistic model of VDJ rearrangement was used to identify disease-linked TCR variants. TCRdb passed the public sequencing reads through fastp at Q25 and MiXCR, retaining productive beta sequences. All rows with the same CDR3 protein become a single entry with the most common DNA and genes. It is TCRdb's table, rather than the study itself, that gives the V and J calls and clone size. Present in this sample are roughly 440,000 distinct CDR3 sequences, over 15% of which were seen just once. The top ten clonotypes cover 0.95% to 1.1% of the sample.

Specimen: blood, either unsorted or a sorted T cell fraction (not recorded which). The chain joins TRBV3-1 to TRBJ2-2, with the D segment identity uncertain. The TCR comes from a male donor with ankylosing spondylitis. At the DNA level, the sequence is TGTGCCAGCAGCCAACTTACGGGGGAGCTGTTTTTT. This codes for CASSQLTGELFF.